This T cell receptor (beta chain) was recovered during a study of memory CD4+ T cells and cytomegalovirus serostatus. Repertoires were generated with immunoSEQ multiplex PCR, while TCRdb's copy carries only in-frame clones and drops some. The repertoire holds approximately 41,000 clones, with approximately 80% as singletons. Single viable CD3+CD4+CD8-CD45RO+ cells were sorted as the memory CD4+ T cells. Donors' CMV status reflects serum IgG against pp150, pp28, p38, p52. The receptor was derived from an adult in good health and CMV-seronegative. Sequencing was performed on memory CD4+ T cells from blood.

In nucleotides, the CDR3 is TGCAGCGTTGTCCCTAGCGGGAGGCAGGAGACCCAGTACTTC. Protein product: CSVVPSGRQETQYF. The chain couples TRBV29-1 to TRBJ2-5; 11 positions match TRBD2. The germline CDR1 and CDR2 sequences are SQVTM and ANQGSEA. V lost 4 bases to trimming and J lost 5 bases; unmatched junction nucleotides: 6. This CDR3 is built from 14 residues.